A selection of T cell receptor beta chains follows, all from one sample in a study of blood T cell repertoires in COVID-19. The table came from immunoSEQ multiplex PCR; TCRdb's copy has only in-frame clones and leaves some out. This sample has more than 200,000 clones, with 70% to 90% found just once. What was sequenced was peripheral blood. Every receptor here comes from a woman in her 70s with active or convalescent COVID-19. The CDR3 runs from the conserved cysteine through the conserved F or W. D genes are given only for firm matches. Some rows have no size entry. The others give once, few or many, or a class for an expanded clone.

v_call,d_call,clone_size,j_call,cdr3_aa,cdr3_nt
TRBV7-2,.,.,TRBJ2-2,CASSFAGELFF,TGTGCCAGCAGCTTCGCCGGGGAGCTGTTTTTT
TRBV4-1,.,.,TRBJ2-2,CASSQLGVQGNTGELFF,TGCGCCAGCAGCCAATTGGGGGTACAGGGCAACACCGGGGAGCTGTTTTTT
TRBV7-6,TRBD2,.,TRBJ2-3,CASSSGGGWSGAGTDTQYF,TGTGCCAGCAGCTCCGGGGGGGGGTGGTCAGGCGCTGGCACAGATACGCAGTATTTT
TRBV3-1/TRBV3-2,.,.,TRBJ2-5,CASSRLQETQYF,TGTGCCAGCAGCCGGCTCCAAGAGACCCAGTACTTC
TRBV5-6,.,.,TRBJ2-7,CASSLTGTSVEQYF,TGTGCCAGCAGCTTGACCGGGACTTCAGTGGAGCAGTACTTC
TRBV29-1,.,.,TRBJ2-5,CSAAVFETQYF,TGCAGCGCGGCGGTTTTTGAGACCCAGTACTTC
TRBV6-6,.,.,TRBJ1-2,CASSYVAGVSYGYTF,TGTGCCAGCAGTTACGTGGCAGGGGTCAGCTATGGCTACACCTTC
TRBV5-1,.,.,TRBJ1-2,CASSQSQRGSDYGYTF,TGCGCCAGCAGCCAATCCCAGCGGGGGTCGGACTATGGCTACACCTTC
TRBV6-4,TRBD2,.,TRBJ2-1,CASSATSGGAYWDEQFF,TGTGCCAGCAGCGCGACTAGCGGGGGAGCCTATTGGGATGAGCAGTTCTTC
TRBV10-3,TRBD1,.,TRBJ2-5,CAIRAGTGGEETQYF,TGTGCCATCAGGGCCGGGACAGGGGGCGAAGAGACCCAGTACTTC
TRBV15,.,once,TRBJ2-6,CATRGSGANVLTF,TGTGCCACCCGAGGATCTGGGGCCAACGTCCTGACTTTC
TRBV6-1,TRBD1,.,TRBJ1-2,CASSDGQGVNGYTF,TGTGCCAGCAGTGATGGACAGGGGGTTAATGGCTACACCTTC
TRBV19,TRBD2,.,TRBJ2-1,CASAGTSGSNEQFF,TGTGCCAGTGCCGGGACTAGCGGGAGCAATGAGCAGTTCTTC
TRBV10-3,.,.,TRBJ2-5,CAISDGSETQYF,TGTGCCATCAGTGATGGCTCAGAGACCCAGTACTTC
TRBV4-1,TRBD1,.,TRBJ1-2,CASSHWDRDHGYTF,TGCGCCAGCAGCCACTGGGACAGGGATCATGGCTACACCTTC
TRBV5-1,TRBD2,few,TRBJ2-1,CASSHNPLASGGGNEQFF,TGCGCCAGCAGCCATAACCCACTGGCTAGCGGGGGCGGCAATGAGCAGTTCTTC
TRBV2,.,.,TRBJ2-2,CASSEGLGPGELFF,TGTGCCAGCAGTGAAGGACTGGGTCCCGGGGAGCTGTTTTTT
TRBV6-5,.,.,TRBJ2-7,CASRRDQASYEQYF,TGTGCCAGCAGGCGGGACCAGGCCTCCTACGAGCAGTACTTC
TRBV3-1/TRBV3-2,TRBD1,.,TRBJ1-1,CASSLPGGRGAEAFF,TGTGCCAGCAGCCTTCCAGGGGGCAGGGGGGCTGAAGCTTTCTTT
TRBV5-1,.,.,TRBJ2-1,CASSPVGFRDNEQFF,TGCGCCAGCAGCCCCGTGGGGTTCAGGGACAATGAGCAGTTCTTC
TRBV19,.,many,TRBJ1-6,CASSIIDGSSYNSPLHF,TGTGCCAGTAGTATTATAGACGGGAGCTCCTATAATTCACCCCTCCACTTT
TRBV28,.,.,TRBJ2-3,CASSLTGLGLDTQYF,TGTGCCAGCAGTTTAACGGGACTGGGGCTAGATACGCAGTATTTT
TRBV5-6,.,.,TRBJ1-2,CASSSSAGINYGYTF,TGTGCCAGCAGCTCCTCTGCAGGGATTAACTATGGCTACACCTTC
TRBV28,.,.,TRBJ2-1,CASSLAAGRRNEQFF,TGTGCCAGCAGTTTGGCGGCAGGGCGGCGGAATGAGCAGTTCTTC
TRBV18,.,once,TRBJ2-1,CASSPLLGAEGNEQFF,TGTGCCAGCTCACCACTATTGGGAGCGGAGGGCAATGAGCAGTTCTTC
TRBV9,TRBD1,.,TRBJ1-1,CASSPRGRGLNTEAFF,TGTGCCAGCAGCCCCAGGGGGCGCGGGTTGAACACTGAAGCTTTCTTT
TRBV7-8,.,.,TRBJ1-1,CASSRSIHTEAFF,TGTGCCAGCAGCCGTAGCATCCACACTGAAGCTTTCTTT
TRBV9,TRBD1,few,TRBJ2-2,CASSPWTGNTGELFF,TGTGCCAGCAGCCCATGGACAGGGAACACCGGGGAGCTGTTTTTT
TRBV19,TRBD2,.,TRBJ2-4,CASSIPGLAVSAKNIQYF,TGTGCCAGTAGTATCCCGGGACTAGCGGTCTCAGCCAAAAACATTCAGTACTTC
TRBV2,TRBD2,.,TRBJ2-1,CASSWTSGGATSYNEQFF,TGTGCCAGCAGTTGGACTAGCGGGGGGGCCACGTCCTACAATGAGCAGTTCTTC
TRBV7-8,.,.,TRBJ1-1,CASSPGSPGDTEAFF,TGTGCCAGCAGCCCGGGGAGCCCAGGCGACACTGAAGCTTTCTTT
TRBV5-1,TRBD2,.,TRBJ2-7,CASSLGGWTSSYEQYF,TGCGCCAGCAGCTTGGGGGGGTGGACTAGCTCCTACGAGCAGTACTTC
TRBV28,.,once,TRBJ1-1,CAGGGGTEAFF,TGTGCCGGCGGGGGGGGGACTGAAGCTTTCTTT
TRBV7-2,.,.,TRBJ1-2,CASNSPSGARGYTF,TGTGCCAGCAACTCCCCATCTGGGGCGAGAGGCTACACCTTC
TRBV3-1/TRBV3-2,.,.,TRBJ2-5,CASSPSRETQYF,TGTGCCAGCAGCCCTAGCCGGGAGACCCAGTACTTC